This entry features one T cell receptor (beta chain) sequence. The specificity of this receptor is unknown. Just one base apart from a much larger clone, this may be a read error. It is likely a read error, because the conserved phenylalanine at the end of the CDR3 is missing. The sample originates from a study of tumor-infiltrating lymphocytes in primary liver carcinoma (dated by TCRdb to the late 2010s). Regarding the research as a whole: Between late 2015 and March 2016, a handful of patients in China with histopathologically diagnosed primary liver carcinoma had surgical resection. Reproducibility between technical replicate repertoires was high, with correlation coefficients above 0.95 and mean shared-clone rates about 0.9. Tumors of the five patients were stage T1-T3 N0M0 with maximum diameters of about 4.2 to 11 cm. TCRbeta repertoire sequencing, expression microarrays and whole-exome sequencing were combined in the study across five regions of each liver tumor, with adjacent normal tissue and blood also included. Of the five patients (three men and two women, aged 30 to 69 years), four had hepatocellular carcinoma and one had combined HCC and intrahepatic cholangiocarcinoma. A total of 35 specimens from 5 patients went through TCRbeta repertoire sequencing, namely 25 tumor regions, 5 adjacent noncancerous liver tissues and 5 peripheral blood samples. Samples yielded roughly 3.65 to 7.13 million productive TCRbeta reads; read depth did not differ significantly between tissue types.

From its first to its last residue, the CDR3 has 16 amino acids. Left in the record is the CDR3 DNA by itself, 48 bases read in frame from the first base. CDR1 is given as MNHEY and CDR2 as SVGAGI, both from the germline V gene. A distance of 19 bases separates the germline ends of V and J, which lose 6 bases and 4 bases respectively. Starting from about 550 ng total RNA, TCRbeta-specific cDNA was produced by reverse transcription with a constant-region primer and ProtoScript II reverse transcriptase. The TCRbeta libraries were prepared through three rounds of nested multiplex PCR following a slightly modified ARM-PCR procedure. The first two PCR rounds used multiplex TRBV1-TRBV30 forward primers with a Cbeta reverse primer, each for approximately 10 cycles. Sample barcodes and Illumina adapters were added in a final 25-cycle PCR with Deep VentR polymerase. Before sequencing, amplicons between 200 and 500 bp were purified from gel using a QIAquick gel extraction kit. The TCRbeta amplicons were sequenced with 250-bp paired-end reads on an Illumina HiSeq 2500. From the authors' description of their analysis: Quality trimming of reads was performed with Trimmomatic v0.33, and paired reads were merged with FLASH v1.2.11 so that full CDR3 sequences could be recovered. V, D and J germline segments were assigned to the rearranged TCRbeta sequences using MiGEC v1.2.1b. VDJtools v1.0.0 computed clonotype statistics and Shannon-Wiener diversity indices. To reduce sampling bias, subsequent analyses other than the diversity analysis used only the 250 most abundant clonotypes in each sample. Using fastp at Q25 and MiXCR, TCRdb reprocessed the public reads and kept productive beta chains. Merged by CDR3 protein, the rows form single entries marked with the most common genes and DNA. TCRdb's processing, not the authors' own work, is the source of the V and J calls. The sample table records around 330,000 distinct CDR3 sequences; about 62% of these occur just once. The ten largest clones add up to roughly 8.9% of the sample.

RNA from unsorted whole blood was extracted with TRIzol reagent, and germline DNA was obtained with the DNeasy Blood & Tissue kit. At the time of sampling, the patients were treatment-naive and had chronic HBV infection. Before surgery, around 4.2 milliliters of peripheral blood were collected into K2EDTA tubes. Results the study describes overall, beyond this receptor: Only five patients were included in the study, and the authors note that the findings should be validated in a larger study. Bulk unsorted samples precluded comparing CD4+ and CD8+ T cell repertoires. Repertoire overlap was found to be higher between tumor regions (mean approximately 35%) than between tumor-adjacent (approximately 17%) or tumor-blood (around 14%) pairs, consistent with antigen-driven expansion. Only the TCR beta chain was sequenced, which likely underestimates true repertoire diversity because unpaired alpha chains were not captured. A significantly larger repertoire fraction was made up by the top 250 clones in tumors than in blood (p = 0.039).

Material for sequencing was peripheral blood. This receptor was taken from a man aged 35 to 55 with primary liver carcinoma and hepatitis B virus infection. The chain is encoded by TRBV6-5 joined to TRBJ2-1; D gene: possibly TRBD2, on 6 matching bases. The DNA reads TGTGCCAGCAGGGCGCTGGAGGGAGACGCGTACAATGAGCAGTTCTCC. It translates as CASRALEGDAYNEQFS.